The clone carrying this T cell receptor beta chain was counted between two and nine times. The library was built for alpha chains, so this beta chain is an off-target read and its size means little. The data were obtained in a study of spatial heterogeneity in lung cancer. Regarding time point: sample taken at primary tumor resection. Sequencing was performed on whole RNA extracted from tumor and nontumor lung tissue, or from frozen PBMC, and the material was left unsorted. MiXCR, run by TCRdb on the 5' RACE reads, gives a single entry per CDR3 protein. The sample records a few thousand distinct CDR3 sequences, around 9.1% being singletons. The sample in question was normal lung tissue next to the tumor, obtained at surgery. The clonotype was recovered from a male donor with early-stage non-small cell lung cancer.

This CDR3 reads CASRRDRNYGYTF. Written as DNA, the CDR3 is TGTGCCAGTAGACGGGACAGAAATTATGGCTACACCTTC. The chain carries TRBV19 and TRBJ1-2, with 7 bases identical to TRBD1. Germline V gene sequence: CDR1 LNHDA, CDR2 SQIVND (reference sequence). The CDR3 is 13 residues long. V was clipped by 6 bases and J by 5 bases; unmatched bases: 6.